This T cell receptor beta chain was sequenced during a study of CXCR3-negative and CXCR3-positive naive CD8 T cells (dated by TCRdb to about 2019). The study in broad terms: In total, some 140 million TRB reads were obtained, which works out to roughly 1.5 +/- 0.3 million reads per library. Diversity and physicochemical repertoire analyses were performed on about a dozen donors pooled from two independent experiments. Naive subsets from about five donors and memory cells from 3 donors were included in the TRBV-TRBJ cluster analysis. What the study reported, not specific to this receptor: TRBV-TRBJ usage was similar between naive CXCR3-negative and CXCR3-positive cells from the same donor, while memory cells showed distinct patterns. TRB CDR3s from CXCR3-positive naive cells showed higher hydrophobicity (lower Kidera factor 4), lower energy, and higher strength and volume indices than CXCR3-negative naive cells. Comparably high repertoire diversity was found in both naive subsets, whereas much lower repertoire diversity was found in memory CD8+ T cells. Because CXCR3 expression was partially decreased after cryopreservation, freshly isolated PBMCs were used for most assays. Because surface CD5, which is linked to self-reactivity in mice, was comparable between the naive subsets, TCR interaction strength was also inferred from the physicochemical properties of TRB CDR3s.

Each CD8+ T cell subset was flow-sorted in triplicate, and 300,000 cells per subset were placed directly into RLT lysis buffer. To keep memory contaminants out, a stringent definition of naive CD8+ T cells was applied: CD45RO-CCR7+CD27+CD95-. Peripheral blood mononuclear cells were isolated from buffy coats by standard density gradient centrifugation. A FACSAria III was used to flow-sort naive CXCR3-negative and CXCR3-positive CD8+ T cells. An RNeasy Mini Kit was used to extract total RNA from the sorted cells. Worth noting for this clonotype: What antigen it recognizes has not been identified.

Counted from cysteine to phenylalanine, this CDR3 has 16 amino acids. No DNA accompanies this entry. CDR1 and CDR2 are drawn from the germline V gene: SNHLY, FYNNEI. Sequencing took place on a NextSeq 550. The Human TCR Profiling Kit (MiLaboratory) was used to prepare UMI-labeled 5' RACE TRB cDNA libraries. cDNA synthesis used the entire amount of extracted RNA, and PCR amplification then used the entire amount of cDNA produced. Libraries were prepared in parallel with an identical number of PCR cycles. Per the source publication's procedure: About 53,000 +/- 9,400 unique UMI-labeled TRB cDNA molecules per library were extracted with MIGEC and MiXCR, with at least two reads per UMI required. On average, approximately 40,000 +/- 10,000 functional in-frame TRB CDR3 nucleotide clonotypes lacking stop codons were found per library. After downsampling to 5000 UMI-labeled TRB molecules per sample, diversity metrics, including normalized Shannon-Wiener and Chao1, were computed in VDJtools. For the central five CDR3 residues, VDJtools calculated physicochemical properties weighted by clonotype size, namely interaction energy, strength, volume and Kidera factor 4. Reprocessed by TCRdb, the reads give a single entry per CDR3 protein sequence, without DNA. The V and J calls, along with clone size, are taken from TCRdb and not from the paper's own processing. The table for this sample shows 150,000 or so distinct CDR3 sequences. 0.45% to 0.55% of the sample is in the top ten clones.

Input material: naive CXCR3+ CD8+ T cells from blood. The cell subset or site label, as the study defines it: CD45RO-CCR7+CD27+CD95- naive CD8+ T cells expressing CXCR3 (TNR3+). The rearranged chain carries TRBV2 and TRBJ2-3; TCRdb designates TRBD1, a call that cannot be tested without DNA. This clonotype was obtained from a human donor in good health. Some clones in this sample may be carry-over from other donors' samples. The CDR3 loop reads CASSELNRDPTDTQYF.